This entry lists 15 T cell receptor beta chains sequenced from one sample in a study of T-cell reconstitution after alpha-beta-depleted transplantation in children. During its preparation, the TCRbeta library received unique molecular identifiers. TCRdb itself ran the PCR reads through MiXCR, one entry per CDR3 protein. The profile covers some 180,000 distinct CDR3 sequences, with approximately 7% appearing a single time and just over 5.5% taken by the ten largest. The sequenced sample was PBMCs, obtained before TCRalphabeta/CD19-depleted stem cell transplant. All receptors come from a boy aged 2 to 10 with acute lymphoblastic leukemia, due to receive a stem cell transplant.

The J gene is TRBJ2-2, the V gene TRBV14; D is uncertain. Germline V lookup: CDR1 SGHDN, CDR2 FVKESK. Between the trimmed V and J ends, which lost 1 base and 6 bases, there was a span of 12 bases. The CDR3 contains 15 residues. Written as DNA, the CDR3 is TGTGCCAGCAGCCAAGTTCGTCTTTCGTCCGGGGAGCTGTTTTTT. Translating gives CASSQVRLSSGELFF.

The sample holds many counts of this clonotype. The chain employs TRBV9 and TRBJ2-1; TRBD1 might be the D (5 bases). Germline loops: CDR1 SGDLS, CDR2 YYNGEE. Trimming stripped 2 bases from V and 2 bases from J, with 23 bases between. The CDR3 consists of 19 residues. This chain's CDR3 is CASSVRPTQGPSPYNEQFF. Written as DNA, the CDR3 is TGTGCCAGCAGCGTTCGGCCCACTCAGGGCCCATCCCCCTACAATGAGCAGTTCTTC.

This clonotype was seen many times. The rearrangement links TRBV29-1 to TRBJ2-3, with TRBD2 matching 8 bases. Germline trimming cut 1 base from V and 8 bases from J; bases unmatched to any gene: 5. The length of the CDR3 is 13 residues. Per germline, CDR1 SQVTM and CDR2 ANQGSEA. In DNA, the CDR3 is TGCAGCGTTGAAGTGGGCGGGGGGAGTACGCAGTATTTT. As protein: CSVEVGGGSTQYF.

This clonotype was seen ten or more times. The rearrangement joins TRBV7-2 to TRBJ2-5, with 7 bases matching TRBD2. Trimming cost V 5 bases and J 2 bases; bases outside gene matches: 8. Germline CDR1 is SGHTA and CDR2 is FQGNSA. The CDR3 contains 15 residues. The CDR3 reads CASSTLAVPQETQYF. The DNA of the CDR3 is TGTGCCAGCAGCACTCTAGCGGTCCCACAAGAGACCCAGTACTTC.

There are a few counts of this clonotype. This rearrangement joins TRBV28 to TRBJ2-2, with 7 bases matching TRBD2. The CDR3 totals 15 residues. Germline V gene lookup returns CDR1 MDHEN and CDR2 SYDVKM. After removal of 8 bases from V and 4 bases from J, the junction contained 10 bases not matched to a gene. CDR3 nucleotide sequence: TGTGCCAGCTTACGAGCGGGGATGACCACCGGGGAGCTGTTTTTT. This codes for CASLRAGMTTGELFF.

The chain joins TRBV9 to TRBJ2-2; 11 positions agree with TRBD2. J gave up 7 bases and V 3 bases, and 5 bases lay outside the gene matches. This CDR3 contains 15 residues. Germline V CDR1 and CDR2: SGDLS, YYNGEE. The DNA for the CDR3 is TGTGCCAGCAGCGCCTCCGGGACTAGCGGCGGGGAGCTGTTTTTT. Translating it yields CASSASGTSGGELFF.

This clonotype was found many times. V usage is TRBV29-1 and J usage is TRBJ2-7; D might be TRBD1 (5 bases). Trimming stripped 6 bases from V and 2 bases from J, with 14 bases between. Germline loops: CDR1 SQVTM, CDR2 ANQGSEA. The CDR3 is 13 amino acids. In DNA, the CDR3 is TGCAGCGTCCTAGGCCAGGGAACCTACGAGCAGTACTTC. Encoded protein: CSVLGQGTYEQYF.

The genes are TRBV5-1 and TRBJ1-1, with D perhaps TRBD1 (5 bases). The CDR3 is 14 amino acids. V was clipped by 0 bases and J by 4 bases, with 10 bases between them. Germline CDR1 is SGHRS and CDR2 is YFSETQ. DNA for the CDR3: TGCGCCAGCAGCTTGGTTGAAGGGGTCACTGAAGCTTTCTTT. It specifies CASSLVEGVTEAFF.

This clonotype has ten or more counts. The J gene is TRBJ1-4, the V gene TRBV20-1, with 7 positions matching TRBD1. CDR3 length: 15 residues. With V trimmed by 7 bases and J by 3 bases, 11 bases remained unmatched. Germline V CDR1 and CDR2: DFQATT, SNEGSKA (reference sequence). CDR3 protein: CSVPPRDSPNEKLFF. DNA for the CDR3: TGCAGTGTACCACCCCGGGACAGTCCTAATGAAAAACTGTTTTTT.

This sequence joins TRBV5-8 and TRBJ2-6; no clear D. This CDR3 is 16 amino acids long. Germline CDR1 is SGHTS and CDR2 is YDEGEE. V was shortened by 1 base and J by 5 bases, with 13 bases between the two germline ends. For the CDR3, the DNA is TGTGCCAGCAGCTTGTTAAGGTTATTAAGGGCCAACGTCCTGACTTTC. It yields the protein CASSLLRLLRANVLTF.

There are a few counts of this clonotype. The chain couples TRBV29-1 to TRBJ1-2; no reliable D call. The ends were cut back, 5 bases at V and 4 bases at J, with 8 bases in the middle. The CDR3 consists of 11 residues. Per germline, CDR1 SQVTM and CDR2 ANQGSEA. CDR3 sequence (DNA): TGCAGCGTTTCGACGGTCTATGGCTACACCTTC. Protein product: CSVSTVYGYTF.

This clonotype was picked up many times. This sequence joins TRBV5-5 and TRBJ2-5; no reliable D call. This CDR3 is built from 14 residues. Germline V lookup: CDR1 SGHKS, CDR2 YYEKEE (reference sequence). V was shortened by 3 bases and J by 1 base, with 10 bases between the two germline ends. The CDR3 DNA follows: TGTGCCAGCAGCTCGCCGGGCTTCCAAGAGACCCAGTACTTC. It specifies CASSSPGFQETQYF.

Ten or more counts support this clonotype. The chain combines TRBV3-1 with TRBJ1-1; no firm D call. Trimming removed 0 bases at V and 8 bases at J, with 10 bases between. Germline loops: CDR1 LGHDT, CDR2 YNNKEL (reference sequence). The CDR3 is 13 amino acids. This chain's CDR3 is CASSQEPGREAFF. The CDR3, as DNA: TGTGCCAGCAGCCAAGAACCAGGTAGAGAAGCTTTCTTT.

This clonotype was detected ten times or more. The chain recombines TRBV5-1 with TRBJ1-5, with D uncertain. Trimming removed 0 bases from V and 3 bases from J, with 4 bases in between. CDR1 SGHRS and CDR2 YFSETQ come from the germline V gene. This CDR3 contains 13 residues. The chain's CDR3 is CASSLELNQPQHF. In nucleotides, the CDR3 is TGCGCCAGCAGCTTGGAGCTCAATCAGCCCCAGCATTTT. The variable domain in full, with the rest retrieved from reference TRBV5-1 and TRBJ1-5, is KAGVTQTPRYLIKTRGQQVTLSCSPISGHRSVSWYQQTPGQGLQFLFEYFSETQRNKGNFPGRFSGRQFSNSRSEMNVSTLELGDSALYLCASSLELNQPQHFGDGTRLSIL.

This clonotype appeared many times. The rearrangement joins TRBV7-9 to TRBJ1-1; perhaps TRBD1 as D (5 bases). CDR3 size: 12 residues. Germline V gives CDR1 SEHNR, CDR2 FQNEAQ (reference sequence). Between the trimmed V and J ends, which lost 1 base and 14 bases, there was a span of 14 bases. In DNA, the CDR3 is TGTGCCAGCAGCTTAGGTGGGAGGGGACTATTCTTT. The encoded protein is CASSLGGRGLFF.